This TCR beta chain emerged from a study of cytomegalovirus exposure and HLA in healthy donors. This CDR3 spans 19 amino acids. This clone was counted a few times. PCR involved 60 Vbeta and 13 Jbeta primers. Repertoires were generated with immunoSEQ multiplex PCR, while TCRdb's copy carries only in-frame clones and drops some. The table includes under 150,000 clones, about 64% detected once. This sequence was found in a man between 18 and 35 years old in good health and CMV-seropositive. The gene calls are TRBV1 and TRBJ2-7; TRBD1, as called in the table, went unchecked against the DNA. TRBV1 corresponds to a pseudogene. The sample taken for sequencing was PBMCs. The CDR3 DNA reads TGCACCAGCAGCTCACATCGGGACAACCTCGACCCAAATAGGGACGAGCAGTACGTC. Protein: CTSSSHRDNLDPNRDEQYV.